This T cell receptor (beta chain) was identified during a study of cytomegalovirus exposure and HLA in healthy donors (dated 2017 in TCRdb). Context from the whole study: An earlier analysis of several hundred of the donors reported roughly 270 Gb of sequence data and 117 million unique TCR beta sequences from 150 million to 200 million T cells. The study aimed to test whether signatures of past pathogen exposure could be identified by cataloging public T cell receptors. Of the 300 to 500 genotyped donors, approximately 80% were placed in the genetic ancestry cluster associated with self-reported Caucasian donors. Rather than drawing on any new phenotypic data, the later analysis identified candidate immune exposures from TCR beta sequences and the way those sequences occurred across donors. An early release that covered more than 550 HLA-typed donors contained around 300 gigabases of sequencing data and about 93 million unique TCR sequences. In a later genetic analysis, genome-wide SNP genotypes for 398 of the 666 donors were used, and that subset was treated as a discovery cohort. Four or five DR-DQ haplotypes were handled as single units for association and clustering because linkage in the cohort was strong. A separate validation cohort of roughly 110 different subjects was used in addition to the approximately 670-subject first cohort. Using immunosequencing, the study profiled T cell repertoires from around 680 subjects and related those repertoires to cytomegalovirus serostatus. Donor age, sex, ethnicity and CMV serostatus were compiled alongside the repertoire data. Typing coverage varied by locus: about 620-630 donors for A, B, C, DRB1 and DQB1; roughly 520 for DQA1; about 600 for DPA1; 450 to 480 for DPB1. HLA typing covered class I and class II loci at four-digit resolution. All discovery cohort repertoires had been generated using a single sequencing platform. The study combined high-throughput TCR immunosequencing, statistical association of individual TCRs with disease status, and machine learning to predict cytomegalovirus infection status. An earlier analysis of 587 of the donors used high-throughput TCR beta sequencing to judge whether each TCR beta V gene segment behaved as functional or pseudogenic. On average, around 240,000 unique TCR beta nucleotide sequences were sequenced per donor among roughly 430 genotyped donors of the cohort, with roughly 19% of those sequences being non-productive. In a later analysis, previously published TCR beta repertoires from 550 to 750 donors were re-analyzed and high-resolution HLA genotyping was added so that TCR occurrence patterns could be studied. The full study reports these points: An association between a missense DCLRE1C variant and V-gene and J-gene trimming of TCR beta chains was found in a later genetic analysis and replicated in an independent cohort. Linkage disequilibrium might explain the correlated functional status among segregating V segments, but an unknown experimental factor could not be excluded. Strong co-occurrence of HLA alleles, especially DR and DQ, made assigning TCR associations to individual alleles difficult. A later analysis associated 15,000 or so TCR beta sequences with specific HLA alleles at a false discovery rate of 0.05. Across donors, most TCR sequences were observed very rarely, whereas some public TCRs were present in many individuals. A few of the identified cytomegalovirus-associated TCR beta chains were confirmed in vitro to be specific for cytomegalovirus antigens. In a later analysis, HLA-associated TCR beta chains were found to be more clonally expanded and to have lower generation probabilities than equally common non-associated chains. A cluster of highly shared sequence variants was judged likely to be a technical artifact of the sequencing pipeline. Immune exposure information for the cohort was limited to CMV serostatus. A total of some 180 TCR beta chains were listed by the study as associated with cytomegalovirus. A further reported finding was that TCR beta sequences accurately predicted the HLA-A and HLA-B alleles for most subjects in the first cohort. In an earlier analysis of under 600 of the donors, most TCR beta V segments were observed in productive rearrangements about 87% or about 30% of the time, broadly matching IMGT annotations. The authors suggested that the approach could potentially be generalized to other disease states and immunological phenotypes. Roughly uniform sequencing depth across donors was assumed in presence/absence analyses, although this assumption may not hold. In both the original and validation cohorts, the classifier was reported to diagnose cytomegalovirus status with high specificity and sensitivity. According to a later analysis, parvovirus B19, influenza, CMV and Epstein-Barr virus appeared linked to several top co-occurrence clusters. Because the 87-base-pair reads could not distinguish some IMGT-functional V segments, including TRBV6-2 and TRBV6-3, those segments were excluded. A later analysis found that most CMV-associated TCR beta chains appeared HLA-restricted, with HLA associations seemingly driven largely by CMV exposure. According to a later analysis, TCR association rates differed among HLA loci, with DRB1 alleles showing the most associated TCRs and HLA-C alleles showing the fewest. Because HLA typing was unavailable for some donors at each locus, only the typed subset was used in association tests. In a later genetic analysis, fewer N-insertions in productive TCRs were reported among donors in an Asian-associated ancestry cluster than the 666-donor mean. The earlier analysis of about 600 of the donors excluded 15 to 20 rarely observed V segments, including chromosome 9 orphons, because counts were too low. Only TCR beta chains were sequenced in this cohort, and the absence of alpha or paired-chain data limited detectable features.

The cohort was made up of 666 healthy bone marrow donors. All cohort members were sampled while nominally healthy, although unrecorded immune exposures were likely present. The donor was CMV seropositive and belonged to the group of 250 to 300 seropositive cohort members. A peripheral blood sample was collected from each donor, and TCR beta sequencing was performed on peripheral blood mononuclear cells. The Qiagen DNeasy Blood Extraction Kit was used to extract genomic DNA from the blood cell samples. Library construction relied on the immunoSEQ multiplex PCR assay. The multiplex PCR relied on a mix of 60 forward primers for TCR Vbeta segments and 13 reverse primers for TCR Jbeta segments. The CDR3 region of rearranged TCR beta genes was amplified from genomic DNA by a multiplex PCR assay. On the Illumina HiSeq System, the amplified TCR beta libraries were sequenced as 87-base-pair reads. As for how the authors treated the data: A later analysis tallied 80 million to 95 million unique TCR beta chains across the 666 repertoires, and about 10 million of those chains were shared by two or more donors. Raw reads were error-corrected and collapsed into unique sequences with a nearest-neighbor algorithm that merged closely related sequences to remove PCR and sequencing errors. Alignment of CDR3 sequences to IMGT reference sequences was used to assign V, D and J gene segments. Each retained sequence needed at least a six-nucleotide match to both a V gene segment and a J gene segment. A rearrangement was called productive if the CDR3 had no stop codons and remained in frame with V and J, and every other rearrangement was called non-productive. CDR3 was defined according to IMGT convention as the region running from the second conserved V-encoded cysteine to the conserved J-encoded phenylalanine. In an earlier analysis of 500 to 650 of the donors, sequences lacking an unambiguous match to a single V gene segment were excluded. In an earlier analysis of several hundred of the donors, V segments were called functional above 56.7% productive rearrangements and were called segregating when the between-donor standard deviation exceeded 5%. A statistical classification framework was built to diagnose cytomegalovirus status from the catalog of TCR beta chain sequences. V and J gene assignment, in a later analysis, came from comparing TCR nucleotide sequences with IMGT/GENE-DB human TR gene sequences. The TCRdist pipeline was used in a later analysis to assign CDR3 sequences and most-parsimonious VDJ recombination scenarios. In a later analysis, each TCR beta chain was defined by its CDR3 amino acid sequence together with its V-gene family, and reads lacking a unique V-gene family were excluded. To address suspected cross-contamination and a sequencing artifact, a later analysis removed approximately 590 highly shared, low-generation-probability nucleotide sequences. In a later analysis, a clonal expansion index was calculated for each public chain from normalized within-repertoire ranks of inferred template counts. Generation probabilities in a later analysis came from a VDJ recombination model fitted to out-of-frame rearrangements, and those results were checked against IGoR. In a later analysis, hypergeometric tests were used to score TCR-TCR, TCR-HLA and TCR-CMV co-occurrence, with a repertoire-size bias correction applied to TCR pairs. A later analysis estimated false discovery rates by permuting HLA or CMV assignments 20 times. A later analysis grouped co-occurring TCRs with DBSCAN, adding TCRdist sequence similarity when clustering within HLA-allele-positive subsets. Repertoires with fewer than 30,000 or more than 120,000 public chains, plus five repertoires with anomalous nucleotide sharing, were excluded from co-occurrence clustering. TCRdb took this table from immuneACCESS and kept in-frame rearrangements with V and J called. Such tables lack part of the clones; where checked against another copy, unresolved V genes explain under half of the gap, and the rest is unexplained. V and J calls plus clone size are reproduced from that table; the DNA served to infer D and trimming. Counted in this sample were around 100,000 clones; around three quarters of them appeared once. The ten largest make up 3.5% to 4.5% of the sample.

Turning to this clone: Its antigen target is currently unknown. The record has no base qualities; no much larger clone is one base away.

From a lookup of the germline V gene, CDR1 and CDR2 are SGHRS and YFSETQ. Trimmed from V: 1 base; trimmed from J: 0 bases; junction bases lacking a gene match: 4. Measured from the cysteine to the phenylalanine, the CDR3 is 18 residues long. Only the CDR3 part of the read is kept: 54 bases, read in frame from the first base. The V gene is TRBV5-1 and the J gene is TRBJ2-1, with 13 bases in between that match TRBD2. This sequence was found in a man aged 50-59 years in good health and CMV-seropositive. The specimen was PBMCs. The nucleotide sequence reads TGCGCCAGCAGCTTGACTAGCGGGAGGGCCCTCTCCTACAATGAGCAGTTCTTC. It is translated as CASSLTSGRALSYNEQFF. Extended through the reference TRBV5-1 and TRBJ2-1 proteins, this CDR3 yields the full variable domain: KAGVTQTPRYLIKTRGQQVTLSCSPISGHRSVSWYQQTPGQGLQFLFEYFSETQRNKGNFPGRFSGRQFSNSRSEMNVSTLELGDSALYLCASSLTSGRALSYNEQFFGPGTRLTVL.